This T cell receptor beta chain originates from a study of blood T cell repertoires in COVID-19. Study overall: PBMCs, B-cell-depleted T cells, or T cells provided the cDNA or gDNA that made up the material.

This CDR3 is 10 amino acids long. Assay: immunoSEQ multiplex PCR; the TCRdb copy retains only in-frame clones and omits some. This table holds 95,000 to 150,000 clones, 85% found once. Sequencing was carried out using peripheral blood. This chain joins TRBV21-1 and TRBJ2-7; the table assigns TRBD1, which was not confirmed against the DNA. TRBV21-1 constitutes a pseudogene. This receptor was identified in a man older than 75 with acute or convalescent COVID-19. CDR3 protein: CASNPTEADF. The CDR3 DNA sequence: TGTGCCAGCAACCCGACAGAGGCCGACTTC.